These 23 T cell receptor beta chains were all obtained from the same sample, sequenced in a study of blood T cell repertoires in COVID-19. Sequencing used immunoSEQ multiplex PCR; TCRdb keeps in-frame clones, though not all of them. The sample holds about 80,000 clones, around 69% seen once. The sequenced sample consisted of peripheral blood. The receptor source for this set is a man aged 65 to 79 with active or convalescent COVID-19.

V gene TRBV24-1 combines with J gene TRBJ1-6; TRBD1 matches at 7 bases. The CDR3 spans 14 residues. In germline, CDR1 is KGHDR, CDR2 SFDVKD. J lost 5 bases, V lost 3 bases, and 0 bases had no gene match. The CDR3 sequence: CATSDTGDNSPLHF. In DNA, the CDR3 is TGTGCCACCAGTGATACAGGGGATAATTCACCCCTCCACTTT.

This chain joins TRBV5-1 and TRBJ2-7; a weak D match, TRBD1 (6 bases). The CDR3 is made up of 15 amino acids. Per germline, CDR1 SGHRS and CDR2 YFSETQ. V lost 3 bases to trimming and J lost 5 bases, with 18 bases between them. For the CDR3, the DNA is TGCGCCAGCAGCTGGACCGGGACACCACGGGACGAGCAGTACTTC. Residues: CASSWTGTPRDEQYF.

V usage is TRBV2 and J usage is TRBJ2-3, with 8 nucleotides matching TRBD2. Trimming at V came to 6 bases and at J to 6 bases, leaving 5 bases not matched to a gene. The CDR3 is 13 residues long. Germline V gives CDR1 SNHLY, CDR2 FYNNEI. CDR3 in amino acids: CASRGQRGDTQYF. The CDR3 DNA reads TGTGCCAGCAGGGGGCAGCGGGGGGATACGCAGTATTTT.

The V gene is TRBV19, the J gene TRBJ1-6; no clear D gene. Germline V gives CDR1 LNHDA, CDR2 SQIVND (reference sequence). The CDR3 is 16 residues long. V dropped 6 bases and J dropped 0 bases, with 12 bases sitting between them. The CDR3 bases are TGTGCCAGTAGCAGGTCTGCGGGCTCCTATAATTCACCCCTCCACTTT. Its protein is CASSRSAGSYNSPLHF. Variable domain in full (rest from reference TRBV19 and TRBJ1-6): DGGITQSPKYLFRKEGQNVTLSCEQNLNHDAMYWYRQDPGQGLRLIYYSQIVNDFQKGDIAEGYSVSREKKESFPLTVTSAQKNPTAFYLCASSRSAGSYNSPLHFGNGTRLTVT.

The chain carries TRBV3-1 (or the pseudogene TRBV3-2) and TRBJ2-1; TRBD2 matches 8 bases. Germline-derived CDR1 and CDR2 are LGHDT and YNNKEL (reference sequence). The trim removed 1 base at V and 4 bases at J, leaving 3 bases unmatched. This CDR3 region has 15 residues. CDR3 DNA sequence: TGTGCCAGCAGCCAAGCCGGGGGGGCGTACAATGAGCAGTTCTTC. Translated: CASSQAGGAYNEQFF.

This clone was detected a few times. The chain recombines TRBV9 with TRBJ2-5; TRBD2 matches 7 bases. The CDR3 extends over 14 amino acids. Looked up from germline, CDR1 is SGDLS and CDR2 is YYNGEE. V gave up 4 bases and J gave up 2 bases; unmatched junction bases: 5. The CDR3 spells CASSPRGVQETQYF. The CDR3 nucleotides are TGTGCCAGCAGCCCCCGGGGGGTTCAAGAGACCCAGTACTTC.

This chain uses TRBV10-3 with TRBJ1-4, with D perhaps TRBD1 (6 bases). The CDR3 consists of 16 residues. The germline V and J ends were trimmed by 2 bases and 1 base, with 11 bases remaining between them. Looked up from germline, CDR1 is ENHRY and CDR2 is SYGVKD. In nucleotides, the CDR3 is TGTGCCATCAGTGAGGGACAGTACCTAACTAATGAAAAACTGTTTTTT. Translating it yields CAISEGQYLTNEKLFF.

The rearrangement uses TRBV12-3 or TRBV12-4 and TRBJ2-3; TRBD1 aligns across 7 bases. CDR3 length equals 13 residues. Germline trimming cut 7 bases from V and 4 bases from J; bases unmatched to any gene: 5. CDR3 sequence: CASKRGGADTQYF. CDR3 coding DNA: TGTGCCAGCAAGCGAGGGGGCGCAGATACGCAGTATTTT.

This clone has just a few counts. The J gene is TRBJ1-2, the V gene TRBV6-1; D perhaps matches TRBD1 (5 bases). V lost 4 bases and J 3 bases, leaving 18 bases between the germline ends. This CDR3 has 16 residues. Germline CDR1 reads MNHNS; CDR2 reads SASEGT. The CDR3 loop is CASSVDGHQVDYGYTF. The DNA for the CDR3 is TGTGCCAGCAGTGTAGACGGACACCAGGTTGACTATGGCTACACCTTC.

The CDR3, as DNA: TGTGCCAGCAGCCTGGACACCTACGAGCAGTACTTC. Its protein product is CASSLDTYEQYF. This rearrangement joins TRBV5-4 to TRBJ2-7, with D perhaps matching TRBD1 (5 bases). The CDR3 is 12 amino acids. Deletions cut 4 bases from V and 2 bases from J, with 7 bases between. In germline, CDR1 is SGHNT, CDR2 YYREEE (reference sequence).

The chain joins TRBV10-1 to TRBJ1-6; D is ambiguous. The ends were cut back, 0 bases at V and 10 bases at J, with 7 bases in the middle. This CDR3 is 13 amino acids long. Germline V gene data show CDR1 as WNHNN and CDR2 as SYGVQD (reference sequence). The chain's CDR3 is CASSESRESPLHF. In DNA, the CDR3 is TGCGCCAGCAGTGAGTCGCGAGAATCACCCCTCCACTTT.

In its sample, this clone was seen many times. The chain recombines TRBV6-1 with TRBJ1-3; weak D call: TRBD1 (5 bases). The CDR3 is made up of 14 amino acids. Trimming removed 3 bases from V and 3 bases from J, with 9 bases in between. Germline V gene data show CDR1 as MNHNS and CDR2 as SASEGT. The CDR3 is CASSDTGDGNTIYF. In nucleotides, the CDR3 is TGTGCCAGCAGTGACACAGGAGATGGAAACACCATATATTTT.

The genes are TRBV5-3 and TRBJ2-3; TRBD1 is a possible D gene (5 bases). TRBV5-3 is designated an ORF whose function remains uncertain. Trimming took 4 bases from V and 6 from J, leaving 9 bases between them. The CDR3 totals 12 residues. CDR3 amino acids: CARSLNRDTQYF. The CDR3 DNA is TGTGCCAGAAGCCTCAACAGGGATACGCAGTATTTT.

The chain's CDR3 is CASSQGTWTEAFF. Here the CDR3 DNA reads TGTGCCAGCAGCCAAGGGACTTGGACTGAAGCTTTCTTT. V usage is TRBV4-2 and J usage is TRBJ1-1; no reliable D call. The CDR3 contains 13 residues. Germline V gives CDR1 LGHNA, CDR2 YNFKEQ. The V gene lost 1 base and the J gene lost 5 bases, with 8 bases spanning the gap.

This clone occurred once. The gene calls are TRBV15 and TRBJ2-5, with 10 bases identical to TRBD2. This CDR3 is 15 amino acids long. V dropped 3 bases and J dropped 4; count of bases not matched to a gene: 5. Germline-derived CDR1 and CDR2 are LNHNV and YYDKDF (reference sequence). This chain's CDR3 is CATSSPLAGGETQYF. As DNA, the CDR3 is TGTGCCACCAGCAGCCCCTTAGCGGGGGGAGAGACCCAGTACTTC.

This clone was observed once. The gene calls are TRBV3-1 (or the pseudogene TRBV3-2) and TRBJ2-3; D may be TRBD2 (6 bases). This CDR3 contains 17 residues. CDR1 is LGHDT, CDR2 YNNKEL, per germline (reference sequence). Trimming left V 1 base short and J 2 bases short, with 16 bases between. CDR3 nucleotide sequence: TGTGCCAGCAGCCAAGTCGTTAGGAGGGGCGTCACAGATACGCAGTATTTT. This gives the protein CASSQVVRRGVTDTQYF.

This sequence joins TRBV7-2 and TRBJ1-5; TRBD1 agrees at 10 bases. Germline-derived CDR1 and CDR2 are SGHTA and FQGNSA. The CDR3 is made up of 16 amino acids. The trim removed 4 bases at V and 3 bases at J, leaving 6 bases unmatched. The CDR3 DNA is TGTGCCAGCAGCTCGGGACAGGGGATGGTCAATCAGCCCCAGCATTTT. This translates into CASSSGQGMVNQPQHF.

V gene TRBV2 combines with J gene TRBJ2-3; unclear D gene. V lost 2 bases and J lost 2, with 11 bases in between. The CDR3 is 15 residues long. Germline V CDR1 and CDR2: SNHLY, FYNNEI. The CDR3 region is CASSESSSPTDTQYF. Here the CDR3 DNA reads TGTGCCAGCAGTGAATCGTCGAGCCCCACAGATACGCAGTATTTT.

In nucleotides, the CDR3 is TGTGCCAGCCTCGAGGGCTTTGAGAGTACTGAAGCTTTCTTT. It encodes CASLEGFESTEAFF. The chain is built from TRBV2 and TRBJ1-1, with D uncertain. V lost 8 bases, J lost 5 bases, and 18 bases lay in between. CDR3 length: 14 amino acids. CDR1 SNHLY and CDR2 FYNNEI come from the germline V gene.

This sequence joins TRBV30 and TRBJ1-3; D is undetermined. The CDR3 covers 13 residues. The V gene's germline CDR1 is GTSNPN and CDR2 SVGIG (reference sequence). The V end lost 5 bases, the J end lost 1 base, and 9 bases lay between the germline ends. This CDR3 reads CAWAPGSGNTIYF. The DNA of the CDR3 is TGTGCCTGGGCCCCGGGATCTGGAAACACCATATATTTT. Full variable domain (remainder filled in from reference TRBV30 and TRBJ1-3): SQTIHQWPATLVQPVGSPLSLECTVEGTSNPNLYWYRQAAGRGLQLLFYSVGIGQISSEVPQNLSASRPQDRQFILSSKKLLLSDSGFYLCAWAPGSGNTIYFGEGSWLTVV.

This clone was recorded only once. CDR3 sequence: CASSTTVHSGNTIYF. In DNA form, the CDR3 reads TGTGCCAGCAGTACAACAGTACACTCTGGAAACACCATATATTTT. The chain links TRBV2 to TRBJ1-3; D not certain. The CDR3 consists of 15 residues. Germline CDR1 is SNHLY and CDR2 is FYNNEI. V shed 5 bases and J shed 0 bases, with 11 bases lying between them.

V and J are TRBV10-3 and TRBJ2-4, with 9 bases matching TRBD1. Germline lookup yields CDR1 ENHRY and CDR2 SYGVKD. The CDR3 is 16 residues long. Trimming at V came to 10 bases and at J to 2 bases, leaving 12 bases not matched to a gene. The CDR3 DNA reads as TGTGCCACCGGTTCCGGGACAGGGTTTTCCAAAAACATTCAGTACTTC. Protein: CATGSGTGFSKNIQYF.

The chain recombines TRBV4-2 with TRBJ2-5; 8 bases agree with TRBD1. This CDR3 is built from 16 residues. Germline CDR1 LGHNA, CDR2 YNFKEQ. The V gene end was trimmed by 0 bases and the J gene end by 6 bases; junction bases not matched to a gene: 9. The CDR3 DNA follows: TGTGCCAGCAGCCAAGACCGCACAGGGGGTTTACAGACCCAGTACTTC. It yields the protein CASSQDRTGGLQTQYF.